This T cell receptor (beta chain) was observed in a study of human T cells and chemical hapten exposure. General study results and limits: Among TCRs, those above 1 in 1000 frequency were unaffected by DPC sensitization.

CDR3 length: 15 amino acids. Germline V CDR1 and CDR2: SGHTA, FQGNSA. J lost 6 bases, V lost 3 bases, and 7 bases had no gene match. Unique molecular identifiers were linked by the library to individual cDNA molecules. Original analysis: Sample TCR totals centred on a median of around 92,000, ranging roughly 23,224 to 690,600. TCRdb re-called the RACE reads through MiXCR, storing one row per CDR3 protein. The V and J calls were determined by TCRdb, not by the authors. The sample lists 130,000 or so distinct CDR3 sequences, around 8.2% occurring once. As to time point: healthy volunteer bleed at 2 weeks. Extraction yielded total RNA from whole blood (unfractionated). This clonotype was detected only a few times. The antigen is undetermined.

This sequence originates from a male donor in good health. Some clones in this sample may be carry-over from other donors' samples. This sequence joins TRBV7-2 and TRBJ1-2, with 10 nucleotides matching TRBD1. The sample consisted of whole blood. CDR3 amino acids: CASSLAGDRGDGYTF. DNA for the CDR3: TGTGCCAGCAGCTTGGCTGGGGACAGGGGAGATGGCTACACCTTC.